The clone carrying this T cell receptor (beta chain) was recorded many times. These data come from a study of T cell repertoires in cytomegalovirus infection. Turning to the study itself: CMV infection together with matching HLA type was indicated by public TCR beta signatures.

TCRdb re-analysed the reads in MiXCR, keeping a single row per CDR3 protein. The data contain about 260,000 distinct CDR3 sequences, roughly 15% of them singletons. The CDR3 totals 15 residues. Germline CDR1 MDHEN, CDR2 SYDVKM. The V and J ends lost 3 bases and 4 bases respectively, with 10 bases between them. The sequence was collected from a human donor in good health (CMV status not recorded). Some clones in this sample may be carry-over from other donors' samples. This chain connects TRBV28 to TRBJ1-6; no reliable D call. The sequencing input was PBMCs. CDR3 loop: CASSFKPGYNSPLHF. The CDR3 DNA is TGTGCCAGCAGTTTTAAGCCGGGATATAATTCACCCCTCCACTTT. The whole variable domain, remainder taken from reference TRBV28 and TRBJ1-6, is DVKVTQSSRYLVKRTGEKVFLECVQDMDHENMFWYRQDPGLGLRLIYFSYDVKMKEKGDIPEGYSVSREKKERFSLILESASTNQTSMYLCASSFKPGYNSPLHFGNGTRLTVT.